Here is one TCR beta chain with its context. Sequencing used immunoSEQ multiplex PCR; TCRdb keeps in-frame clones, though not all of them. The data hold under 75,000 clones, with about three quarters observed a single time. This sample was taken from a study of blood T cell repertoires in COVID-19. V shed 1 base and J shed 6 bases, with 16 bases lying between them. The V gene's germline CDR1 is SGHAT and CDR2 FQNNGV. The CDR3 is made up of 16 amino acids. V usage is TRBV11-2 and J usage is TRBJ2-1, with D uncertain. Specimen: peripheral blood. The sequence came from an older man with acute or convalescent COVID-19. This CDR3 is CASSLVVSYQANEQFF. The CDR3 DNA reads TGTGCCAGCAGCTTAGTGGTCTCGTACCAAGCCAATGAGCAGTTCTTC.